This T cell receptor (beta chain) appears in the sequencing data of a study of blood T cell repertoires in COVID-19. Overall study: Some COVID-19 samples were acute and others convalescent; all came from the United States, Italy and Spain. Nucleic acid was either cDNA or gDNA, and it came from T cells, B-cell-depleted T cells, or PBMCs.

As processed by the authors: Reference gene primer amplification gave nucleated cell count estimates. Repertoires were generated with immunoSEQ multiplex PCR, while TCRdb's copy carries only in-frame clones and drops some. V, J and clone size reflect that table, while D and trimming were determined from the DNA. This sample has around 13,000 clones, with approximately 88% found just once. Germline loops: CDR1 ENHRY, CDR2 SYGVKD. The J segment lost 5 bases and the V segment lost 10 bases, leaving 12 bases of the junction unmatched. CDR3 length equals 14 residues. Sequencing was carried out using peripheral blood. The rearrangement joins TRBV10-3 to TRBJ2-3, with TRBD1 matching 7 bases. The TCR was taken from a human donor in a cohort sampled during active COVID-19. The CDR3 DNA reads TGTGCCACTTGGGACAGACCTCAGGGAGATACGCAGTATTTT. Its translation is CATWDRPQGDTQYF.